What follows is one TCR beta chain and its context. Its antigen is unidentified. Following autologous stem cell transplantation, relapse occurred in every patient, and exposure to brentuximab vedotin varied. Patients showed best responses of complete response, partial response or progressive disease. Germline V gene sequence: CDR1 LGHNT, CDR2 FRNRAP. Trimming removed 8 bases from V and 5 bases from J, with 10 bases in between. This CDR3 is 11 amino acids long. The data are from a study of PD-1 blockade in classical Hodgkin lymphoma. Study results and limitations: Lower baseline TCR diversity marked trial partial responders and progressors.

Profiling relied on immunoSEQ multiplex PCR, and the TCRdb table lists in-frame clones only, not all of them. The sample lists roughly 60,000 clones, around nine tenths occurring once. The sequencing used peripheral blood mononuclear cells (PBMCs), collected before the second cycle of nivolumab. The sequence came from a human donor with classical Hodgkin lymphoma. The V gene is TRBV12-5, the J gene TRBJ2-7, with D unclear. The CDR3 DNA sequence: TGTGCTAGTCGATTGATGAACGAGCAGTACTTC. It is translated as CASRLMNEQYF.